This TCR beta chain was captured by sequencing in a study of blood T cell repertoires in COVID-19. Whole-study context: Sources were T cells, B-cell-depleted T cells, or PBMCs; the material itself was cDNA or gDNA.

In the study's own analysis: Reference gene primer amplification gave nucleated cell count estimates. Method: immunoSEQ multiplex PCR; TCRdb's copy keeps in-frame clones and lacks some. The V and J calls and clone size are taken from that table; D and trimming were inferred from the DNA. This sample yields 150,000 to 200,000 clones, of which more than 85% are seen a single time; 1.5% to 2.5% belongs to the top ten. Germline V gene lookup returns CDR1 LGHNA and CDR2 YSLEER. The CDR3 length is 16 residues. J was trimmed by 7 bases and V by 2 bases; bases with no gene match: 5. V usage is TRBV4-3 and J usage is TRBJ2-1; TRBD2 matches 13 bases. The specimen sequenced was peripheral blood. The clonotype originates from a woman aged 55-75 years with COVID-19, enrolled during active disease. Here the CDR3 DNA reads TGCGCCAGCAGCCAACAACTAGCGGGGGGGAGGAATGAGCAGTTCTTC. Translating it yields CASSQQLAGGRNEQFF.